These 21 T cell receptor beta chains came from one sample sequenced in a study of blood T cell repertoires in COVID-19. Profiled with immunoSEQ multiplex PCR; TCRdb holds only in-frame clones, not every one. The sample has about 40,000 clones; roughly 83% are singletons. The source material was peripheral blood. The receptors were gathered from a woman aged 55-69 years with acute or convalescent COVID-19.

The CDR3 here is CASSFGTGQGEETQYF. The DNA for the CDR3 is TGTGCCAGCAGTTTTGGTACGGGACAGGGGGAAGAGACCCAGTACTTC. The chain couples TRBV28 to TRBJ2-5, with 11 bases lining up with TRBD1. CDR3 length: 16 amino acids. Trimming removed 3 bases from V and 3 bases from J; junction bases left unmatched: 6. Looked up from germline, CDR1 is MDHEN and CDR2 is SYDVKM.

The chain recombines TRBV9 with TRBJ2-2; TRBD2 matches at 9 bases. The CDR3 extends over 14 amino acids. The V and J ends lost 2 bases and 8 bases, in that order; junction bases with no gene match: 4. Germline V gives CDR1 SGDLS, CDR2 YYNGEE. CDR3 coding DNA: TGTGCCAGCAGCGTTAGGACTAGCGCGGGGGAGCTGTTTTTT. Protein product: CASSVRTSAGELFF.

The chain joins TRBV11-2 to TRBJ2-7, with TRBD1 matching 8 bases. J was trimmed by 0 bases and V by 8 bases; bases with no gene match: 12. The CDR3 covers 16 residues. Germline lookup yields CDR1 SGHAT and CDR2 FQNNGV. CDR3 in DNA: TGTGCCAGCGGGGATTTTAGGACAGGGTCCTCCTACGAGCAGTACTTC. As protein: CASGDFRTGSSYEQYF.

The rearrangement links TRBV5-4 to TRBJ1-1, with TRBD1 matching over 7 bases. Losses at the gene ends were 6 bases for V and 1 base for J; bases not matched to a gene: 9. CDR1 is SGHNT and CDR2 is YYREEE in the germline V gene (reference sequence). This CDR3 spans 15 amino acids. The CDR3 coding sequence is TGTGCCAGCACCATCCAGGGGGAGAGGAACACTGAAGCTTTCTTT. Translation gives CASTIQGERNTEAFF.

The V and J genes are TRBV6-5 and TRBJ1-5, with 10 bases aligning to TRBD1. The CDR3 extends over 14 amino acids. Looked up from germline, CDR1 is MNHEY and CDR2 is SVGAGI. Germline trimming cut 2 bases from V and 6 bases from J; bases unmatched to any gene: 1. In DNA, the CDR3 is TGTGCCAGCAGTTACGGGACAGGGGTTCAGCCCCAGCATTTT. Residues: CASSYGTGVQPQHF.

This clone turned up a few times. The V gene is TRBV27, the J gene TRBJ2-1; 8 bases align to TRBD1. The junction had 2 bases not matched to a gene; V was cut back by 0 bases and J by 4 bases. Germline loops: CDR1 MNHEY, CDR2 SMNVEV (reference sequence). The CDR3 has 15 residues. CDR3 region: CASSLSTGAYNEQFF. The CDR3, as DNA: TGTGCCAGCAGTTTATCGACAGGGGCTTACAATGAGCAGTTCTTC.

This chain joins TRBV24-1 and TRBJ1-5; TRBD1 might be the D (5 bases). Trimming took off 6 bases at V and 4 bases at J, with 12 bases between the two ends. The CDR3 sequence is 14 residues long. Germline CDR1 is KGHDR and CDR2 is SFDVKD. Here the CDR3 reads CATSNQGWNQPQHF. The CDR3 DNA reads TGTGCCACCAGTAATCAGGGATGGAATCAGCCCCAGCATTTT.

The V call is TRBV5-1, the J call TRBJ2-3; TRBD2 agrees at 15 bases. Germline CDR1 reads SGHRS; CDR2 reads YFSETQ. This CDR3 region has 18 residues. V lost 0 bases and J lost 1; bases outside the gene matches: 3. CDR3 coding DNA: TGCGCCAGCAGCTTGGGGACTAGCGGGAGGGCCGGCACAGATACGCAGTATTTT. It encodes CASSLGTSGRAGTDTQYF.

The CDR3 is CASSLGFLQGGRGYTF. As DNA, the CDR3 is TGTGCCAGCAGCTTAGGATTCCTGCAGGGGGGCCGGGGCTACACCTTC. The V and J genes are TRBV7-8 and TRBJ1-2; 7 bases are a match to TRBD1. The CDR3 sequence is 16 residues long. Germline V gene sequence: CDR1 SGHVS, CDR2 FQNEAQ. Trimming took 1 base from V and 8 from J; bases not matched to a gene: 13.

The chain carries TRBV5-8 and TRBJ2-5; possible D gene TRBD1, 5 bases. The germline V gene encodes CDR1 SGHTS and CDR2 YDEGEE. The V gene lost 2 bases and the J gene lost 3 bases, with 14 bases spanning the gap. The CDR3 runs to 15 residues. This CDR3 is CASSFGAGDKETQYF. For the CDR3, the DNA is TGTGCCAGCAGCTTTGGGGCAGGAGATAAAGAGACCCAGTACTTC.

The rearrangement uses TRBV30 and TRBJ1-2, with 9 bases that match TRBD1. Germline CDR1 GTSNPN, CDR2 SVGIG (reference sequence). The CDR3 runs to 13 residues. With V trimmed by 3 bases and J by 4 bases, 3 bases remained unmatched. The CDR3 bases are TGTGCCTGGAGAGAGACAGGGGGCTATGGCTACACCTTC. This gives the protein CAWRETGGYGYTF.

DNA of the CDR3: TGTGCCAGCAGCTCCTTAGCGGGGGGACCTACCGGGGAGCTGTTTTTT. Amino acids: CASSSLAGGPTGELFF. This chain links TRBV11-1 with TRBJ2-2, with TRBD2 matching over 10 bases. The CDR3 is 16 amino acids. The germline CDR1 and CDR2 sequences are SGHAT and FQDESV (reference sequence). V shed 4 bases, J shed 5 bases, and the junction held 7 bases outside the gene matches.

J is TRBJ2-3 and V is TRBV5-4, with 15 bases lining up with TRBD2. From germline, CDR1 is SGHNT and CDR2 YYREEE (reference sequence). J was trimmed by 3 bases and V by 6 bases; bases with no gene match: 11. This CDR3 is built from 18 residues. The DNA of the CDR3 is TGTGCCAGCACCAAGTGGACTAGCGGGGGGGCGGCTACAGATACGCAGTATTTT. Translation: CASTKWTSGGAATDTQYF.

J is TRBJ1-1 and V is TRBV6-5, with 9 positions matching TRBD1. With 2 bases clipped from V and 9 bases from J, the junction kept 4 bases outside the gene matches. Germline CDR1 reads MNHEY; CDR2 reads SVGAGI. CDR3 length equals 13 residues. This CDR3 is CASSYPGTGKAFF. The CDR3, as DNA: TGTGCCAGCAGTTACCCGGGGACAGGGAAAGCTTTCTTT.

V gene TRBV9 combines with J gene TRBJ2-6, with no clear D. Germline CDR1 and CDR2: SGDLS and YYNGEE. V was pared by 0 bases and J by 4 bases, with 2 bases between. This CDR3 spans 13 amino acids. CDR3 in DNA: TGTGCCAGCAGCGTAGCGGGGGCCAACGTCCTGACTTTC. Translation gives CASSVAGANVLTF.

This rearrangement joins TRBV6-5 to TRBJ2-3; the match to TRBD2 covers 7 bases. The CDR3 has 13 residues. V was pared by 2 bases and J by 9 bases, with 5 bases of the junction left unmatched. Germline-derived CDR1 and CDR2 are MNHEY and SVGAGI. The CDR3 protein is CASSYETSRTQYF. The CDR3 bases are TGTGCCAGCAGTTACGAGACTAGCCGAACGCAGTATTTT.

This chain joins TRBV7-9 and TRBJ2-3; D is ambiguous. V lost 2 bases and J 5 bases, leaving 5 bases between the germline ends. In germline, CDR1 is SEHNR, CDR2 FQNEAQ (reference sequence). The CDR3 length is 12 residues. The CDR3 DNA reads as TGTGCCAGCAGCTTATCCCTAGATACGCAGTATTTT. Its protein is CASSLSLDTQYF.

This chain uses TRBV11-2 with TRBJ2-3, with 7 bases fitting TRBD2. The junction had 7 bases not matched to a gene; V was cut back by 2 bases and J by 2 bases. The CDR3 sequence is 16 residues long. Germline V lookup: CDR1 SGHAT, CDR2 FQNNGV. Here the CDR3 DNA reads TGTGCCAGCAGCTTAAGATCTCTAGCGGACACAGATACGCAGTATTTT. Translated, it gives CASSLRSLADTDTQYF.

The rearrangement uses TRBV6-5 and TRBJ2-3; D might be TRBD2 (6 bases). The V and J ends lost 8 bases and 0 bases respectively, with 6 bases between them. Germline V CDR1 and CDR2: MNHEY, SVGAGI. The CDR3 runs to 12 residues. The CDR3: CASGTSTDTQYF. In nucleotides, the CDR3 is TGTGCCAGCGGGACTAGCACAGATACGCAGTATTTT.

V gene TRBV7-8 combines with J gene TRBJ1-3; D perhaps matches TRBD1 (5 bases). Germline-derived CDR1 and CDR2 are SGHVS and FQNEAQ. The length of the CDR3 is 14 residues. The V end lost 1 base, the J end lost 2 bases, and 6 bases lay between the germline ends. The CDR3 loop reads CASSLGTTGNTIYF. The CDR3 DNA sequence: TGTGCCAGCAGCTTAGGGACAACTGGAAACACCATATATTTT.

CDR3 DNA: TGTGCCAGCAGCGTAGGAGGTCCTACTTCCTACAATGAGCAGTTCTTC. Its translation: CASSVGGPTSYNEQFF. The chain uses TRBV9 and TRBJ2-1; no reliable D call. CDR1 and CDR2 (germline): SGDLS, YYNGEE. This CDR3 has 16 residues. V was cut by 0 bases and J by 1 base, with 11 bases left in between.